The 27 T cell receptor beta chains below all came from one sample that was sequenced in a study of control samples from healthy donors and cancer patients. TCRdb's table, derived via immunoSEQ multiplex PCR, lists solely in-frame clones and lacks some. This table has more than 100,000 clones, about 89% appearing once. Specimen: PBMCs. These receptors all stem from a man aged 55 to 69 with lung cancer.

The V and J genes are TRBV3-1 (or the pseudogene TRBV3-2) and TRBJ1-3; unclear D gene. CDR3 length: 16 amino acids. V lost 4 bases and J 0 bases, leaving 13 bases between the germline ends. Germline CDR1 reads LGHDT; CDR2 reads YNNKEL (reference sequence). The CDR3 region has the DNA TGTGCCAGCAGCCTTCTAAAAACATACTCTGGAAACACCATATATTTT. This gives the protein CASSLLKTYSGNTIYF.

The J gene is TRBJ2-1, the V gene TRBV9; 10 positions match TRBD2. Germline V CDR1 and CDR2: SGDLS, YYNGEE. J was trimmed by 4 bases and V by 3 bases; bases with no gene match: 7. The length of the CDR3 is 16 residues. Here the CDR3 reads CASSGGRTSGYNEQFF. CDR3 bases: TGTGCCAGCAGCGGGGGCCGGACTAGCGGTTACAATGAGCAGTTCTTC.

This sequence joins TRBV6-5 and TRBJ1-5; TRBD1 agrees at 8 bases. Germline V gene sequence: CDR1 MNHEY, CDR2 SVGAGI. After removal of 0 bases from V and 4 bases from J, the junction contained 5 bases not matched to a gene. The CDR3 is 16 residues long. The CDR3 bases are TGTGCCAGCAGTTACTCAGGGACAGGCAGAAATCAGCCCCAGCATTTT. This sequence encodes CASSYSGTGRNQPQHF.

The chain links TRBV20-1 to TRBJ1-4; a possible D gene is TRBD1 (6 bases). The CDR3 extends over 15 amino acids. V was cut by 3 bases and J by 3 bases, with 14 bases left in between. Germline loops: CDR1 DFQATT, CDR2 SNEGSKA (reference sequence). The CDR3, as DNA: TGCAGTGCTAGTAGGCAGGGGAGGGCTAATGAAAAACTGTTTTTT. Residues: CSASRQGRANEKLFF.

This chain joins TRBV5-1 and TRBJ2-1; a possible D gene is TRBD2 (5 bases). Looked up from germline, CDR1 is SGHRS and CDR2 is YFSETQ. Trimming removed 4 bases at V and 6 bases at J, with 8 bases between. CDR3 length equals 12 residues. CDR3 DNA: TGCGCCAGCAGCCCGGACTTCAATGAGCAGTTCTTC. Protein: CASSPDFNEQFF.

The V call is TRBV27, the J call TRBJ2-3; D gene uncertain. V dropped 6 bases and J dropped 2 bases, with 6 bases sitting between them. The length of the CDR3 is 12 residues. Looked up from germline, CDR1 is MNHEY and CDR2 is SMNVEV (reference sequence). CDR3 DNA sequence: TGTGCCAGCAGAGGGTCCACAGATACGCAGTATTTT. Its translation: CASRGSTDTQYF.

The chain links TRBV24-1 to TRBJ1-2; D perhaps matches TRBD1 (5 bases). Germline lookup yields CDR1 KGHDR and CDR2 SFDVKD. The CDR3 spans 13 residues. V gave up 4 bases and J gave up 5 bases, with 10 bases separating them. Here the CDR3 reads CATSEGGDYGYTF. The CDR3 coding sequence is TGTGCCACCAGTGAGGGGGGTGATTATGGCTACACCTTC.

The CDR3 bases are TGTGCCAGCAGCTTAGGCGGTTGGGCAGGGGGTACCGAGACCCAGTACTTC. This sequence encodes CASSLGGWAGGTETQYF. The chain carries TRBV7-9 and TRBJ2-5; TRBD1 matches 7 bases. The germline V gene encodes CDR1 SEHNR and CDR2 FQNEAQ (reference sequence). The V segment lost 1 base and the J segment 5 bases; nucleotides outside the gene matches: 13. The CDR3 sequence is 17 residues long.

The chain recombines TRBV19 with TRBJ2-1; no clear D gene. The CDR3 sequence is 12 residues long. The germline V gene has CDR1 LNHDA and CDR2 SQIVND (reference sequence). V dropped 6 bases and J dropped 6 bases, with 9 bases sitting between them. CDR3 residues: CASRGQTNEQFF. The CDR3 region has the DNA TGTGCCAGTAGAGGGCAGACCAATGAGCAGTTCTTC.

The chain combines TRBV30 with TRBJ1-2; 10 bases are shared with TRBD1. The V gene end was trimmed by 2 bases and the J gene end by 2 bases; junction bases not matched to a gene: 5. The CDR3 extends over 15 amino acids. CDR1 and CDR2 (germline): GTSNPN, SVGIG (reference sequence). CDR3 sequence: CAWSLPDRGNYGYTF. The DNA for the CDR3 is TGTGCCTGGAGTCTCCCGGACAGGGGGAACTATGGCTACACCTTC. Drawing the rest from reference TRBV30 and TRBJ1-2, the complete variable domain is SQTIHQWPATLVQPVGSPLSLECTVEGTSNPNLYWYRQAAGRGLQLLFYSVGIGQISSEVPQNLSASRPQDRQFILSSKKLLLSDSGFYLCAWSLPDRGNYGYTFGSGTRLTVV.

This sequence joins TRBV5-1 and TRBJ2-2; no definite D call. CDR3 length: 15 amino acids. Germline V gene data show CDR1 as SGHRS and CDR2 as YFSETQ. V dropped 3 bases and J dropped 5 bases, with 14 bases sitting between them. The CDR3 sequence is CASSSRSLTTGELFF. CDR3 DNA sequence: TGCGCCAGCAGCTCAAGATCTCTAACAACCGGGGAGCTGTTTTTT.

The chain uses TRBV5-1 and TRBJ2-6; D not resolved. Per the germline V gene, CDR1 is SGHRS and CDR2 is YFSETQ. The V end lost 6 bases, the J end lost 2 bases, and 12 bases lay between the germline ends. The CDR3 runs to 15 residues. Written as DNA, the CDR3 is TGCGCCAGCACCGACGGTGTAACTGGGGCCAACGTCCTGACTTTC. Translating gives CASTDGVTGANVLTF.

This clone was picked up a small number of times. This chain links TRBV7-3 with TRBJ2-1, with 7 bases that match TRBD1. Trimming cost V 2 bases and J 4 bases; bases outside gene matches: 5. Germline V gene sequence: CDR1 SGHTA, CDR2 FQGTGA. This CDR3 region has 15 residues. CDR3 nucleotides: TGTGCCAGCAGCTTAGACAGGGCTCTATACAATGAGCAGTTCTTC. Its translation is CASSLDRALYNEQFF.

The chain uses TRBV13 and TRBJ2-1; D uncertain. Deletions cut 5 bases from V and 0 bases from J, with 11 bases between. Germline CDR1 reads PRHDT; CDR2 reads FYEKMQ (reference sequence). This CDR3 spans 15 amino acids. The CDR3 loop reads CASSPEMSSYNEQFF. In DNA form, the CDR3 reads TGTGCCAGCAGCCCAGAAATGAGCTCCTACAATGAGCAGTTCTTC.

V usage is TRBV6-4 and J usage is TRBJ2-2; 7 bases fit TRBD1. The CDR3 has 13 residues. Germline V gives CDR1 MRHNA, CDR2 SNTAGT. V dropped 6 bases and J dropped 7; count of bases not matched to a gene: 5. The CDR3 loop reads CASSRQGSGELFF. CDR3 DNA sequence: TGTGCCAGCAGCCGACAGGGTAGCGGGGAGCTGTTTTTT.

This chain connects TRBV30 to TRBJ1-4, with TRBD1 matching over 7 bases. Germline V gene sequence: CDR1 GTSNPN, CDR2 SVGIG (reference sequence). There are 14 residues in the CDR3. Germline trimming cut 5 bases from V and 8 bases from J; bases unmatched to any gene: 11. CDR3 DNA: TGTGCCTGGGACCAAGGGGGCGCGGGGGAAAAACTGTTTTTT. Translation gives CAWDQGGAGEKLFF.

The CDR3 DNA reads TGTGCCAGCAGCTTAGGCCGCAACGAGCAGTACGTC. Translation gives CASSLGRNEQYV. The chain employs TRBV13 and TRBJ2-7, with D uncertain. V was clipped by 0 bases and J by 5 bases, with 5 bases between them. The CDR3 loop spans 12 amino acids. Germline V gene sequence: CDR1 PRHDT, CDR2 FYEKMQ (reference sequence).

The sample holds a few counts of this clone. V usage is TRBV10-1 and J usage is TRBJ2-1; D is perhaps TRBD1 (6 bases). The CDR3 is 17 amino acids. V was cut by 0 bases and J by 7 bases, with 19 bases left in between. The germline CDR1 and CDR2 sequences are WNHNN and SYGVQD (reference sequence). DNA for the CDR3: TGCGCCAGCAGTGAGTCTATAATGGTTGGGGGCTGGAATGAGCAGTTCTTC. As protein: CASSESIMVGGWNEQFF.

The chain combines TRBV18 with TRBJ2-3; D unclear. Germline V gene lookup returns CDR1 KGHSH and CDR2 LQKENI. The CDR3 length is 15 residues. V lost 0 bases and J 1 base, leaving 8 bases between the germline ends. This CDR3 is CASSPPSWGTDTQYF. In nucleotides, the CDR3 is TGTGCCAGCTCACCACCTAGCTGGGGCACAGATACGCAGTATTTT.

V gene TRBV7-9 combines with J gene TRBJ1-4, with 7 positions matching TRBD1. J was trimmed by 4 bases and V by 2 bases; bases with no gene match: 4. CDR1 is SEHNR and CDR2 is FQNEAQ in the germline V gene (reference sequence). The CDR3 is made up of 15 amino acids. The CDR3, as DNA: TGTGCCAGCAGCTTAACGACAGGGCATAATGAAAAACTGTTTTTT. Its translation: CASSLTTGHNEKLFF.

The V gene is TRBV7-9, the J gene TRBJ2-6, with TRBD2 matching 12 bases. Germline CDR1 is SEHNR and CDR2 is FQNEAQ (reference sequence). The CDR3 extends over 18 amino acids. The junction had 8 bases not matched to a gene; V was cut back by 5 bases and J by 3 bases. The CDR3 region is CASSTRTSGADGANVLTF. CDR3 in DNA: TGTGCCAGCAGCACCAGGACTAGCGGGGCTGATGGGGCCAACGTCCTGACTTTC.

This clone was seen a few times. This rearrangement joins TRBV25-1 to TRBJ2-2, with 9 bases fitting TRBD1. Losses at the gene ends were 10 bases for V and 3 bases for J; bases not matched to a gene: 9. Germline-derived CDR1 and CDR2 are MGHDK and SYGVNS. The CDR3 is 15 amino acids. CDR3 sequence reads: CATRVDRGDTGELFF. The CDR3 DNA reads TGTGCCACCCGGGTTGACAGGGGGGACACCGGGGAGCTGTTTTTT.

The chain couples TRBV7-2 to TRBJ2-3; 10 nucleotides line up with TRBD2. From germline, CDR1 is SGHTA and CDR2 FQGNSA. The junction had 5 bases not matched to a gene; V was cut back by 6 bases and J by 2 bases. The CDR3 totals 15 residues. The DNA of the CDR3 is TGTGCCAGCAGACAAGCGGGGGGGGACACAGATACGCAGTATTTT. As protein: CASRQAGGDTDTQYF.

The rearrangement uses TRBV27 and TRBJ1-4; TRBD1 is a possible D gene (5 bases). Germline assignment: CDR1 MNHEY and CDR2 SMNVEV (reference sequence). The CDR3 consists of 15 residues. V gave up 6 bases and J gave up 0 bases, with 11 bases separating them. CDR3 in amino acids: CASSFSGPTNEKLFF. CDR3 nucleotides: TGTGCCAGCAGCTTTTCAGGGCCAACTAATGAAAAACTGTTTTTT.

The chain combines TRBV7-2 with TRBJ1-3; D not certain. CDR3 size: 13 residues. Between the trimmed V and J ends, which lost 2 bases and 4 bases, there was a span of 6 bases. Germline loops: CDR1 SGHTA, CDR2 FQGNSA. In DNA form, the CDR3 reads TGTGCCAGCAGCTTATCGGCAGGAAACACCATATATTTT. Protein sequence: CASSLSAGNTIYF. The full variable domain, its missing parts supplied by reference TRBV7-2 and TRBJ1-3, is GAGVSQSPSNKVTEKGKDVELRCDPISGHTALYWYRQSLGQGLEFLIYFQGNSAPDKSGLPSDRFSAERTGGSVSTLTIQRTQQEDSAVYLCASSLSAGNTIYFGEGSWLTVV.

The CDR3 loop reads CAWSVRRIPYNEQFF. The CDR3, as DNA: TGTGCCTGGAGTGTAAGAAGGATACCCTACAATGAGCAGTTCTTC. The V call is TRBV30, the J call TRBJ2-1, with no clear D. This CDR3 contains 15 residues. Germline loops: CDR1 GTSNPN, CDR2 SVGIG (reference sequence). The germline V and J ends were trimmed by 0 bases and 2 bases, with 11 bases remaining between them.

V and J are TRBV9 and TRBJ2-2; D unclear. Germline V CDR1 and CDR2: SGDLS, YYNGEE. V lost 0 bases and J lost 7, with 7 bases in between. The CDR3 runs 13 residues. CDR3 in amino acids: CASSVEGGGELFF. The CDR3 nucleotides are TGTGCCAGCAGCGTAGAAGGTGGCGGGGAGCTGTTTTTT.